These T cell receptor beta chains were read from a single sample in a study of cytomegalovirus exposure and HLA in healthy donors. Some clones are missing from TCRdb's copy, which holds only in-frame ones; the method was immunoSEQ multiplex PCR. The sample records some 69,000 clones, 60% to 75% being singletons. Sequencing used PBMCs. The receptors come from a male donor in good health and CMV-seropositive. CDR3s include the opening cysteine and the closing phenylalanine or tryptophan. Each record gives: CDR3 protein, CDR3 DNA, V gene, J gene, D gene, clone size. A D gene is named only where the DNA matches it firmly. The size of a clone is reported for some rows only, either as once, few or many, or as a class for expanded clones.

CASAGGSGRRDGELFF,TGTGCCAGCGCCGGAGGTAGCGGGAGACGCGACGGGGAGCTGTTTTTT,TRBV18,TRBJ2-2,TRBD2,NA
CASSPRGGFEQYF,TGTGCCAGCAGTCCCCGCGGGGGCTTTGAGCAGTACTTC,TRBV6-6,TRBJ2-7,NA,NA
CASSLAGSGANVLTF,TGTGCCAGCAGCTTGGCGGGGTCCGGGGCCAACGTCCTGACTTTC,TRBV5-5,TRBJ2-6,NA,NA
CASSQEPTGAIRYEQYF,TGCGCCAGCAGCCAAGAACCTACAGGGGCCATCCGCTACGAGCAGTACTTC,TRBV4-3,TRBJ2-7,TRBD1,NA
CASSERDRGSDTQYF,TGTGCCAGCAGCGAACGGGACAGGGGTTCAGATACGCAGTATTTT,TRBV9,TRBJ2-3,TRBD1,NA
CASSQVGGQGFSGNTIYF,TGCGCCAGCAGCCAAGTGGGGGGACAGGGTTTTTCTGGAAACACCATATATTTT,TRBV4-1,TRBJ1-3,TRBD1,NA
CASSQTRGAYTEAFF,TGTGCCAGCAGCCAAACTCGGGGGGCTTACACTGAAGCTTTCTTT,TRBV11-3,TRBJ1-1,NA,NA
CASSYSIRTSGNTIYF,TGTGCCAGCAGTTACTCGATCAGGACTTCGGGAAACACCATATATTTT,TRBV6-5,TRBJ1-3,NA,once
CASSDSGRGEQFF,TGTGCCAGCAGTGACTCGGGGCGGGGTGAGCAGTTCTTC,TRBV6-4,TRBJ2-1,NA,NA
CARPRFRDRSYEQYF,TGTGCCAGACCTCGATTCCGGGACAGATCCTACGAGCAGTACTTC,TRBV27,TRBJ2-7,TRBD1,NA
CASSIDPAGSRYGYTF,TGTGCCAGTAGTATAGATCCGGCAGGGTCTCGCTATGGCTACACCTTC,TRBV19,TRBJ1-2,NA,NA
CASTDAGTRGHEQYF,TGTGCCAGCACCGACGCCGGGACTAGAGGCCACGAGCAGTACTTC,TRBV11-2,TRBJ2-7,TRBD2,NA
CASSSSDRAYEQYF,TGTGCCAGCAGCTCGTCGGACAGGGCCTACGAGCAGTACTTC,TRBV11-2,TRBJ2-7,TRBD1,NA
CAWSSIAVTDTQYF,TGTGCCTGGAGTTCGATAGCGGTCACAGATACGCAGTATTTT,TRBV30,TRBJ2-3,NA,NA
CASSLAGTGVDTQYF,TGCGCCAGCAGCTTGGCCGGGACAGGGGTAGATACGCAGTATTTT,TRBV5-1,TRBJ2-3,TRBD1,NA
CASIKSGTGGGYTF,TGTGCCAGTATCAAATCCGGGACAGGGGGCGGCTACACCTTC,TRBV19,TRBJ1-2,TRBD1,NA
CAGTSGGYNEQFF,TGTGCCGGTACTAGCGGGGGTTACAATGAGCAGTTCTTC,TRBV21-1,TRBJ2-1,NA,NA
CATSRDLGERGNTIYF,TGTGCCACCAGCAGAGATCTGGGTGAGCGTGGAAACACCATATATTTT,TRBV15,TRBJ1-3,NA,NA
CASSRMGTRGSYEQYF,TGTGCCAGCAGTCGAATGGGGACCAGGGGGTCCTACGAGCAGTACTTC,TRBV27,TRBJ2-7,TRBD1,NA
CASSASGYTDTQYF,TGTGCCAGCAGTGCCTCAGGGTATACAGATACGCAGTATTTT,TRBV6-1,TRBJ2-3,NA,NA
CASSLVSETQYF,TGTGCCAGCAGCTTAGTATCCGAGACCCAGTACTTC,TRBV11-1,TRBJ2-5,NA,NA
CAIRGPGQGLDGYTF,TGTGCCATCCGAGGTCCGGGACAGGGCTTAGATGGCTACACCTTC,TRBV10-3,TRBJ1-2,TRBD1,once
CASSLGTGGLLSYEQYF,TGTGCCAGCAGCTTAGGGACAGGGGGTCTCCTCTCCTACGAGCAGTACTTC,TRBV11-1,TRBJ2-7,TRBD1,NA
CAISESAGTGNTGELFF,TGTGCCATCAGTGAGTCCGCCGGGACAGGGAACACCGGGGAGCTGTTTTTT,TRBV10-3,TRBJ2-2,TRBD1,few
CSAGQLTGELFF,TGCAGCGCCGGACAGCTCACCGGGGAGCTGTTTTTT,TRBV29-1,TRBJ2-2,NA,NA
CASSYSSRAEKLFF,TGTGCCAGCAGTTACTCATCCAGGGCTGAAAAACTGTTTTTT,TRBV6-5,TRBJ1-4,NA,NA
CASIGLAVGELFF,TGTGCCAGCATTGGACTAGCGGTCGGGGAGCTGTTTTTT,TRBV7-2,TRBJ2-2,TRBD2,NA
CASSIGAGYGYTF,TGTGCCAGTAGTATAGGAGCAGGCTATGGCTACACCTTC,TRBV19,TRBJ1-2,NA,once
CASSQDRAGTYEQYF,TGCGCCAGCAGCCAAGATCGGGCAGGGACCTACGAGCAGTACTTC,TRBV4-3,TRBJ2-7,NA,NA
CASSLLGQATNEKLFF,TGCGCCAGCAGCTTGCTGGGACAAGCAACTAATGAAAAACTGTTTTTT,TRBV5-1,TRBJ1-4,NA,NA
CALRGTNEKLFF,TGTGCGCTGCGGGGGACTAATGAAAAACTGTTTTTT,TRBV6-1,TRBJ1-4,NA,NA